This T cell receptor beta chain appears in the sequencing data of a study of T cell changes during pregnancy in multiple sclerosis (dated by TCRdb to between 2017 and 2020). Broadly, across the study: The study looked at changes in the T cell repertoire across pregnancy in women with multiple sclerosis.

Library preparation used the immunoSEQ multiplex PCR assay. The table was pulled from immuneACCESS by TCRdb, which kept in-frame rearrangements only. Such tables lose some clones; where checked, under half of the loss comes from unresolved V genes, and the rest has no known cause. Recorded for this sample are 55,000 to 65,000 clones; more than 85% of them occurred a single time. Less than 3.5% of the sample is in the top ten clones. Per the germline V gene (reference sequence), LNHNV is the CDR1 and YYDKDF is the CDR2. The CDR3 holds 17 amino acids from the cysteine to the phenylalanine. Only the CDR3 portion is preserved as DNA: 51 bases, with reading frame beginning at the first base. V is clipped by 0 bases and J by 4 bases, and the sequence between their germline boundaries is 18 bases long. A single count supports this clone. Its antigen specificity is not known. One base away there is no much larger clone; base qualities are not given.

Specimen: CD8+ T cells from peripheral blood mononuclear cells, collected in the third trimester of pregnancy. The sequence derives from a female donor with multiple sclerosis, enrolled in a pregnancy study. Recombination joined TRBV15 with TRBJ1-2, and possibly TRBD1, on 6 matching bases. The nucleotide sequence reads TGTGCCACCAGCAGAGATATTGTGACAGGATCTGGCTATGGCTACACCTTC. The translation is CATSRDIVTGSGYGYTF.